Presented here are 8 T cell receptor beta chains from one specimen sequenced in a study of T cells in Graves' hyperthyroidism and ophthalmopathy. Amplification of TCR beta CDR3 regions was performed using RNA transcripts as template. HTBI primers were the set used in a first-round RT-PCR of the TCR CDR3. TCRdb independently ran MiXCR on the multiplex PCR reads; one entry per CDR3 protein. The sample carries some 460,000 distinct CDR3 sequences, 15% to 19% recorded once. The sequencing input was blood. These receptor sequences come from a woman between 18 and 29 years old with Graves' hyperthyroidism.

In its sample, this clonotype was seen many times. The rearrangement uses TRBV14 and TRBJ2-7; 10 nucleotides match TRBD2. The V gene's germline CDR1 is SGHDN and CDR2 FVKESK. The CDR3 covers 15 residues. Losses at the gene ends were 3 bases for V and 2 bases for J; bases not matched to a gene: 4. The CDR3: CASSQGLAPTYEQYF. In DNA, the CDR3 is TGTGCCAGCAGCCAGGGACTAGCGCCCACCTACGAGCAGTACTTC.

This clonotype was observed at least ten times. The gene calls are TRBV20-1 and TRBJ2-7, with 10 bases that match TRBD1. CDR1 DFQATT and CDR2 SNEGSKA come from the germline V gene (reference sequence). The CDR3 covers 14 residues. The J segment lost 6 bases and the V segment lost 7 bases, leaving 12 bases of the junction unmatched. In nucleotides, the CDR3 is TGCAGTGTAGGGAGATCGGGACAGGGGTTCGAGCAGTACTTC. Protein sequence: CSVGRSGQGFEQYF.

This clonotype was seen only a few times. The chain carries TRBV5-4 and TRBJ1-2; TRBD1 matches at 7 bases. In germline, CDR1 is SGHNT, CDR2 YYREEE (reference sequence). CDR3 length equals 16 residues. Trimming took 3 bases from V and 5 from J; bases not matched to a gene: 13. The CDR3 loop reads CASSSNRGENWYGYTF. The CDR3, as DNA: TGTGCCAGCAGCTCGAACAGGGGCGAGAACTGGTATGGCTACACCTTC.

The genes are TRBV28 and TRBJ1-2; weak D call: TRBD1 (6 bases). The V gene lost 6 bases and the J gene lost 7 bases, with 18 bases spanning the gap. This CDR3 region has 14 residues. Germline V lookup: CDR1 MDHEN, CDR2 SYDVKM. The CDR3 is CASRKIQGLFGYTF. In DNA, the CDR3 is TGTGCCAGCAGAAAAATACAGGGACTTTTTGGCTACACCTTC.

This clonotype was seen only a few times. The CDR3 DNA reads TGTGCCATCCCGAGGAGGGAGGGCTATGGCTACACCTTC. Translated: CAIPRREGYGYTF. The chain combines TRBV10-3 with TRBJ1-2; D not certain. The CDR3 contains 13 residues. Germline CDR1 and CDR2: ENHRY and SYGVKD. Deletions cut 8 bases from V and 4 bases from J, with 14 bases between.

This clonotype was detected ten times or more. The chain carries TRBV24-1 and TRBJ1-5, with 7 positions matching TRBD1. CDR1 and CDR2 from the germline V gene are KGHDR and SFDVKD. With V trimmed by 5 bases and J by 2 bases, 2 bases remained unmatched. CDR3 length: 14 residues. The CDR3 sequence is CATSATGRNQPQHF. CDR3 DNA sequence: TGTGCCACCAGTGCGACAGGGCGCAATCAGCCCCAGCATTTT.

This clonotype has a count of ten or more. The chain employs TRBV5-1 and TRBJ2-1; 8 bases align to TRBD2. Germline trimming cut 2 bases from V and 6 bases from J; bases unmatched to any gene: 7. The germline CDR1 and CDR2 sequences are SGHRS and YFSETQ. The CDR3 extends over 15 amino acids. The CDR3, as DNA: TGCGCCAGCAGCTTCACAGCGGGAGTCCCCAATGAGCAGTTCTTC. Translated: CASSFTAGVPNEQFF.

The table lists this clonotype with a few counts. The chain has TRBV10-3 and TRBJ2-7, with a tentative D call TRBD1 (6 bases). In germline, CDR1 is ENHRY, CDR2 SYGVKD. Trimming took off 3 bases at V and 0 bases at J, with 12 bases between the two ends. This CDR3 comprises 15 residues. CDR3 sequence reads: CAISDPGQSSYEQYF. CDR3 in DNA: TGTGCCATCAGTGATCCCGGACAGAGCTCCTACGAGCAGTACTTC.